This TCR beta chain was retrieved from a study of control samples from healthy donors and cancer patients. Some clones are missing from TCRdb's copy, which holds only in-frame ones; the method was immunoSEQ multiplex PCR. The sample yields around 200,000 clones, 90% to 95% seen once. Material for sequencing was blood. This clonotype was sampled from a young man in good health.

Here the CDR3 reads CASGPPGRRTAGELFF. DNA for the CDR3: TGTGCCAGTGGACCCCCGGGACGGAGAACGGCCGGGGAGCTGTTTTTT. The chain combines TRBV2 with TRBJ2-2; D possibly matches TRBD1 or TRBD2 (5 bases each). Germline values: CDR1 SNHLY, CDR2 FYNNEI. The CDR3 extends over 16 amino acids. The V gene lost 9 bases and the J gene lost 6 bases, with 23 bases spanning the gap.